These 12 T cell receptor beta chains were all obtained from the same sample, sequenced in a study of cytomegalovirus exposure and HLA in healthy donors. The PCR was carried out with 60 Vbeta primers and 13 Jbeta primers. Measured with immunoSEQ multiplex PCR; TCRdb has only the in-frame clones, and not every one. The table lists 35,000 to 45,000 clones, roughly 76% of them singletons. The sample consisted of PBMCs. The receptors were gathered from a woman in her thirties or forties in good health and CMV-seronegative.

In this sample, this clone turned up a few times. J is TRBJ2-3 and V is TRBV5-6; 11 nucleotides align to TRBD2. Losses at the gene ends were 1 base for V and 6 bases for J; bases not matched to a gene: 4. The CDR3 is made up of 15 amino acids. Looked up from germline, CDR1 is SGHDT and CDR2 is YYEEEE. This CDR3 reads CASSLMASGGDTQYF. The CDR3 bases are TGTGCCAGCAGCTTGATGGCTAGCGGGGGGGATACGCAGTATTTT.

The chain is built from TRBV9 and TRBJ2-3, with D tentatively TRBD2 (7 bases). V was shortened by 0 bases and J by 5 bases, with 13 bases between the two germline ends. The CDR3 extends over 15 amino acids. Looked up from germline, CDR1 is SGDLS and CDR2 is YYNGEE. Here the CDR3 reads CASSVGAGAEDTQYF. The CDR3, as DNA: TGTGCCAGCAGCGTAGGGGCGGGGGCGGAAGATACGCAGTATTTT.

This chain joins TRBV25-1 and TRBJ2-6; D uncertain. The length of the CDR3 is 14 residues. CDR1 is MGHDK and CDR2 is SYGVNS in the germline V gene. V was clipped by 3 bases and J by 6 bases, with 9 bases between them. The CDR3 nucleotides are TGTGCCAGCAGTGAGGCTTTCACGGCCAACGTCCTGACTTTC. Translated, it gives CASSEAFTANVLTF.

The genes are TRBV2 and TRBJ1-2; 9 nucleotides align to TRBD1. CDR1 and CDR2 from the germline V gene are SNHLY and FYNNEI. The CDR3 loop spans 14 amino acids. The junction had 5 bases not matched to a gene; V was cut back by 6 bases and J by 3 bases. The DNA for the CDR3 is TGTGCCAGCAGGGGGACAGGGATAGACTATGGCTACACCTTC. It codes for CASRGTGIDYGYTF.

The chain couples TRBV4-1 to TRBJ1-2; unclear D gene. The CDR3 consists of 16 residues. Germline CDR1 is MGHRA and CDR2 is YSYEKL. The ends were cut back, 2 bases at V and 4 bases at J, with 17 bases in the middle. The CDR3 region is CASSQSAGQAVYGYTF. The CDR3 region has the DNA TGCGCCAGCAGCCAAAGCGCGGGTCAGGCGGTCTATGGCTACACCTTC.

V usage is TRBV7-9 and J usage is TRBJ2-7, with TRBD2 matching over 7 bases. CDR1 is SEHNR and CDR2 is FQNEAQ in the germline V gene (reference sequence). This CDR3 has 15 amino acids. With 4 bases clipped from V and 0 bases from J, the junction kept 6 bases outside the gene matches. The DNA for the CDR3 is TGTGCCAGCAGCTCCTTTAGCGGGCCCTCCTACGAGCAGTACGTC. Translation gives CASSSFSGPSYEQYV.

This clone was counted a few times. CDR3 loop: CASSQDFGVLSHRNTIYF. The CDR3 DNA reads TGTGCCAGCAGCCAAGATTTTGGAGTTTTAAGTCACCGAAACACCATATATTTT. The V and J genes are TRBV4-2 and TRBJ1-3; D is uncertain. Germline CDR1 is LGHNA and CDR2 is YNFKEQ. The CDR3 is 18 amino acids. Trimming took 0 bases from V and 5 from J, leaving 20 bases between them.

The genes are TRBV5-4 and TRBJ1-1; perhaps TRBD1 as D (6 bases). With 0 bases removed from V and 5 bases from J, the gap between germline ends came to 8 bases. The CDR3 spans 13 residues. Germline CDR1 and CDR2: SGHNT and YYREEE (reference sequence). The CDR3 DNA is TGTGCCAGCAGCTTGGCCCAGGGGACTGAAGCTTTCTTT. It encodes CASSLAQGTEAFF.

The chain carries TRBV7-3 and TRBJ2-5; TRBD2 matches 10 bases. This CDR3 has 13 amino acids. Germline assignment: CDR1 SGHTA and CDR2 FQGTGA. Losses at the gene ends were 5 bases for V and 5 bases for J; bases not matched to a gene: 2. The CDR3 DNA follows: TGTGCCAGCAGCAGTAGCGGGGGGGAGACCCAGTACTTC. Amino acid sequence: CASSSSGGETQYF.

The chain links TRBV7-3 to TRBJ2-7; 9 bases align to TRBD1. With V trimmed by 5 bases and J by 2 bases, 4 bases remained unmatched. The germline V gene encodes CDR1 SGHTA and CDR2 FQGTGA. The CDR3 covers 14 residues. As DNA, the CDR3 is TGTGCCAGCAGCCCGGGACAGGGCCCCTACGAGCAGTACTTC. It codes for CASSPGQGPYEQYF.

This rearrangement joins TRBV2 to TRBJ1-6, with 7 nucleotides matching TRBD1. The CDR3 is 13 amino acids. With V trimmed by 8 bases and J by 9 bases, 7 bases remained unmatched. CDR1 is SNHLY and CDR2 is FYNNEI in the germline V gene. The CDR3 protein is CASQGQGVSPLHF. Here the CDR3 DNA reads TGTGCCAGCCAGGGGCAGGGGGTTTCACCCCTCCACTTT.

The chain joins TRBV18 to TRBJ1-3; unclear D gene. This CDR3 spans 15 amino acids. With 4 bases removed from V and 0 bases from J, the gap between germline ends came to 10 bases. In germline, CDR1 is KGHSH, CDR2 LQKENI. The CDR3 region has the DNA TGTGCCAGCTCACAGACCCGGGACTCTGGAAACACCATATATTTT. Its translation is CASSQTRDSGNTIYF.